This T cell receptor (beta chain) derives from a study of OX40 agonist ivuxolimab in advanced cancers. CDR1 is LNHDA, CDR2 SQIVND, per germline (reference sequence). The V end was cut by 0 bases, the J end by 3 bases, with 6 bases between. The CDR3 length is 13 residues. Produced via immunoSEQ multiplex PCR; TCRdb's table is partial and in-frame only. The table shows about 58,000 clones, with 75% to 90% occurring only once. This clonotype originated in an adult with an advanced solid tumor such as melanoma, head and neck, liver or kidney cancer. This chain joins TRBV19 and TRBJ2-7; D not resolved. Specimen: CD4+ or CD8+ T cells sorted from blood, collected in a trial of the OX40 agonist ivuxolimab. This chain's CDR3 is CASSIDFLYEQYF. Here the CDR3 DNA reads TGTGCCAGTAGTATAGATTTCCTCTACGAGCAGTACTTC.